The T cell receptor (beta chain) described here comes from a study of OX40 agonist ivuxolimab in advanced cancers. Across the whole study: Dosing consisted of intravenous ivuxolimab at 0.01 to 10 mg/kg every 2 weeks. Patients with hepatocellular carcinoma, melanoma, renal cell or head and neck cancer made up the dose-escalation patients. Prior anti-PD-1, anti-PD-L1 or anti-CTLA-4 therapy did not bar entry, and about 40% had some.

The study, taken as a whole, reports: At 0.1 to 3.0 mg/kg and by week 6, CD4+ and CD8+ T cells in the blood had expanded clonally.

V lost 3 bases and J 7 bases, leaving 13 bases between the germline ends. The CDR3 has 13 amino acids. Germline V gene sequence: CDR1 KGHSH, CDR2 LQKENI. For this clone: As yet, its antigen is unknown.

The method was immunoSEQ multiplex PCR; TCRdb's version includes in-frame clones alone and lacks a portion of them. The sample shows about 78,000 clones, about 90% of them seen only once. This TCR came from an adult with an advanced solid tumor such as melanoma, head and neck, liver or kidney cancer. The chain uses TRBV18 and TRBJ2-7; D is unresolved. Sequences were derived from CD4+ or CD8+ T cells sorted from blood, sampled in a trial of the OX40 agonist ivuxolimab. CDR3 in DNA: TGTGCCAGCTCACCTGGCCAGGATGCAGAGCAGTACTTC. It translates to CASSPGQDAEQYF.